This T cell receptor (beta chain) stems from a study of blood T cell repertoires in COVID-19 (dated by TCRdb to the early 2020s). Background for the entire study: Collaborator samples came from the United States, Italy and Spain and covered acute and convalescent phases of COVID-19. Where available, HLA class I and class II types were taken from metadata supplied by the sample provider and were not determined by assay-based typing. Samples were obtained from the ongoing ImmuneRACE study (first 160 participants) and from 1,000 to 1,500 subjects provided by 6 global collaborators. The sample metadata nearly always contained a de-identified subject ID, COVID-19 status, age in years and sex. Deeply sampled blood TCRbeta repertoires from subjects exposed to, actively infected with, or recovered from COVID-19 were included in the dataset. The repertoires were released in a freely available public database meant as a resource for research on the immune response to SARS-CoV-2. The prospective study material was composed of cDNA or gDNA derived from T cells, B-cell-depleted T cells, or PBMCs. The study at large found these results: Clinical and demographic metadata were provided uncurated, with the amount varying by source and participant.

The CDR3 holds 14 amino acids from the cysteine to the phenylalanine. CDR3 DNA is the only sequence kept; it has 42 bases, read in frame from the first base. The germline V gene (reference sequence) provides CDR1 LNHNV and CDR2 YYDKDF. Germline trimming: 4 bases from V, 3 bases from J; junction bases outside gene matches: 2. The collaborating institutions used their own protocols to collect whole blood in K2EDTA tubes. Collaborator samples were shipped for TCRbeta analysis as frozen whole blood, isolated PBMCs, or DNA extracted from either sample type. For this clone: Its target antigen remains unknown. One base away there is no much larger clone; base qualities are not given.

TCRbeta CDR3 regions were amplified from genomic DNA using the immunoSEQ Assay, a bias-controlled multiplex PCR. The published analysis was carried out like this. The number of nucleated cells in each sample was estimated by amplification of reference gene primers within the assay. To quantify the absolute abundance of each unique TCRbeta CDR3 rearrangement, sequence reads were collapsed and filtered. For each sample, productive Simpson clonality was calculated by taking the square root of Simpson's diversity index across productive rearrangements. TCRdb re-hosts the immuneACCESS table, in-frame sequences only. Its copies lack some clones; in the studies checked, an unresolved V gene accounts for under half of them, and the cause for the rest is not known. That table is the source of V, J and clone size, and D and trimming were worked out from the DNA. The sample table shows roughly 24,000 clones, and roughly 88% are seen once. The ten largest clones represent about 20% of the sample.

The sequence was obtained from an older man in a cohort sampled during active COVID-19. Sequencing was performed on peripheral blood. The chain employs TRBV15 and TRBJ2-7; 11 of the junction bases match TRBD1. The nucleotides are TGTGCCACCAGCATCGGGACAGGGGGCTACGAGCAGTACTTC. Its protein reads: CATSIGTGGYEQYF.